These 17 T cell receptor beta chains originate from one sample sequenced in a study of PD-L1 blockade in urothelial cancer (dated by TCRdb to about 2017). Libraries were prepared through the immunoSEQ multiplex PCR assay. Here the immuneACCESS table is served through TCRdb, limited to in-frame sequences with V and J called. Missing clones are a known gap in these copies; in checked studies unresolved V genes cover under half, and the rest lacks a known reason. The sample has some 75,000 clones on record, around 93% of them singletons. The top ten constitute 0.7% to 0.9% of the sample. The time point label, read with the paper, signifies: peripheral blood 6 weeks after treatment start. Specimen: PBMCs, collected around atezolizumab (anti-PD-L1) treatment. The receptors here all came from a woman older than 75 with urothelial cancer.

This clone has only a few counts. The chain recombines TRBV6-1 with TRBJ1-1, with a weak D call TRBD1 (5 bases). The CDR3 covers 15 residues. V lost 7 bases and J lost 7, with 22 bases in between. The germline gives CDR1 MNHNS, CDR2 SASEGT. The CDR3 spells CASNDRFQGLLEAFF. DNA of the CDR3: TGTGCCAGCAATGATCGCTTTCAGGGCCTTCTTGAAGCTTTCTTT.

V and J are TRBV5-1 and TRBJ1-2; maybe TRBD1 (5 bases). Germline-derived CDR1 and CDR2 are SGHRS and YFSETQ. Trimming pared 4 bases from V and 6 bases from J, leaving 25 bases between. The CDR3 consists of 17 residues. The CDR3 DNA is TGCGCCAGCAGCCGCCGTAAGGGGCGCGATGGCTTCGATGGCTACACCTTC. Protein product: CASSRRKGRDGFDGYTF. Looking up the rest from reference TRBV5-1 and TRBJ1-2 gives the full variable domain: KAGVTQTPRYLIKTRGQQVTLSCSPISGHRSVSWYQQTPGQGLQFLFEYFSETQRNKGNFPGRFSGRQFSNSRSEMNVSTLELGDSALYLCASSRRKGRDGFDGYTFGSGTRLTVV.

The chain joins TRBV19 to TRBJ2-2; D is undetermined. CDR1 is LNHDA and CDR2 is SQIVND in the germline V gene (reference sequence). This CDR3 has 12 amino acids. The V end lost 7 bases, the J end lost 5 bases, and 8 bases lay between the germline ends. The CDR3 region has the DNA TGTGCCAGTACCCTGAGGACCGGGGAGCTGTTTTTT. Translating it yields CASTLRTGELFF.

The chain carries TRBV14 and TRBJ2-6; a weak D match, TRBD2 (5 bases). The CDR3 runs 16 residues. Between the trimmed V and J ends, which lost 7 bases and 5 bases, there was a span of 18 bases. Germline V gene lookup returns CDR1 SGHDN and CDR2 FVKESK. The CDR3 spells CASTGGRSMWANVLTF. The CDR3 DNA reads as TGTGCCAGCACCGGAGGCAGGTCCATGTGGGCCAACGTCCTGACTTTC.

This clone was detected only once. The V gene is TRBV5-6, the J gene TRBJ2-7; TRBD1 aligns across 8 bases. Trimming removed 5 bases from V and 5 bases from J; junction bases left unmatched: 9. This CDR3 contains 14 residues. Germline assignment: CDR1 SGHDT and CDR2 YYEEEE. CDR3 protein: CASRDRTGLHEQYF. The CDR3 DNA reads TGTGCCAGCAGGGATCGGACAGGGCTCCACGAGCAGTACTTC.

J is TRBJ2-4 and V is TRBV18; 7 nucleotides match TRBD1. J was trimmed by 4 bases and V by 2 bases; bases with no gene match: 8. The CDR3 extends over 16 amino acids. Germline V gives CDR1 KGHSH, CDR2 LQKENI. The chain's CDR3 is CASSPVIGTDKNIQYF. CDR3 in DNA: TGTGCCAGCTCACCAGTGATCGGGACAGATAAAAACATTCAGTACTTC.

The genes are TRBV7-2 and TRBJ1-5, with D unresolved. Germline V gene sequence: CDR1 SGHTA, CDR2 FQGNSA. V lost 2 bases to trimming and J lost 3 bases, with 5 bases between them. The CDR3 is 13 amino acids. CDR3 protein: CASSLINNQPQHF. The CDR3 DNA reads as TGTGCCAGCAGCTTAATCAACAATCAGCCCCAGCATTTT.

The gene calls are TRBV4-1 and TRBJ1-4; D may be TRBD1 (5 bases). In germline, CDR1 is MGHRA, CDR2 YSYEKL. The length of the CDR3 is 15 residues. V was cut by 3 bases and J by 2 bases, with 10 bases left in between. This chain's CDR3 is CASSQGPSTNEKLFF. In DNA form, the CDR3 reads TGCGCCAGCAGCCAGGGGCCGTCGACTAATGAAAAACTGTTTTTT.

The rearrangement uses TRBV5-5 and TRBJ1-3; no clear D. This CDR3 has 17 residues. Per the germline V gene, CDR1 is SGHKS and CDR2 is YYEKEE (reference sequence). Trimming took off 0 bases at V and 0 bases at J, with 13 bases between the two ends. CDR3 coding DNA: TGTGCCAGCAGCTTGGCCCGGGGAGCTTCCTCTGGAAACACCATATATTTT. Translation: CASSLARGASSGNTIYF.

The gene calls are TRBV19 and TRBJ2-7, with 7 bases identical to TRBD1. This CDR3 has 14 amino acids. V was pared by 7 bases and J by 2 bases, with 8 bases of the junction left unmatched. The V gene's germline CDR1 is LNHDA and CDR2 SQIVND (reference sequence). CDR3 protein: CASKQGVTTYEQYF. The CDR3 DNA follows: TGTGCCAGTAAGCAGGGGGTGACAACCTACGAGCAGTACTTC.

The chain has TRBV6-5 and TRBJ2-1, with 7 bases matching TRBD1. The CDR3 length is 13 residues. CDR1 is MNHEY and CDR2 is SVGAGI in the germline V gene. V was pared by 4 bases and J by 7 bases, with 4 bases of the junction left unmatched. CDR3: CASSSTGVNEQFF. The CDR3 nucleotides read TGTGCCAGCAGTTCCACAGGGGTAAATGAGCAGTTCTTC.

The gene calls are TRBV4-1 and TRBJ2-5, with 10 positions matching TRBD2. The CDR3 covers 15 residues. Germline V gene sequence: CDR1 MGHRA, CDR2 YSYEKL. Losses at the gene ends were 4 bases for V and 4 bases for J; bases not matched to a gene: 6. The CDR3 DNA reads TGCGCCAGCAGCCCGTCACTAGCGGGATTAGAGACCCAGTACTTC. It codes for CASSPSLAGLETQYF.

The chain has TRBV18 and TRBJ2-5; D is perhaps TRBD1 (5 bases). Germline lookup yields CDR1 KGHSH and CDR2 LQKENI. V lost 3 bases, J lost 3 bases, and 14 bases lay in between. The CDR3 contains 15 residues. The CDR3 loop is CASSPIPTVEETQYF. The DNA for the CDR3 is TGTGCCAGCTCACCGATACCGACAGTCGAAGAGACCCAGTACTTC.

The gene calls are TRBV4-2 and TRBJ2-7, with 11 nucleotides matching TRBD2. Looked up from germline, CDR1 is LGHNA and CDR2 is YNFKEQ. Trimming removed 3 bases from V and 3 bases from J; junction bases left unmatched: 7. The CDR3 length is 16 residues. The CDR3, as DNA: TGTGCCAGCAGCCAGGAACTAGCGGGAGTTCACTACGAGCAGTACTTC. Translating it yields CASSQELAGVHYEQYF.

The J gene is TRBJ1-2, the V gene TRBV6-6; D not certain. Germline lookup yields CDR1 MNHNY and CDR2 SVGAGI (reference sequence). The CDR3 has 11 amino acids. V was trimmed by 5 bases and J by 5 bases, leaving 6 bases between them. CDR3 loop: CASSRGYGYTF. The CDR3 region has the DNA TGTGCCAGCAGTCGCGGGTATGGCTACACCTTC.

This clone was counted a few times. The J gene is TRBJ1-1, the V gene TRBV4-1, with D possibly matching TRBD1 (5 bases). The germline V and J ends were trimmed by 1 base and 4 bases, with 13 bases remaining between them. Looked up from germline, CDR1 is MGHRA and CDR2 is YSYEKL. This CDR3 spans 15 amino acids. DNA for the CDR3: TGCGCCAGCAGCCAAGCTGGGGGGTTGGGCACTGAAGCTTTCTTT. This translates into CASSQAGGLGTEAFF.

This chain links TRBV5-8 with TRBJ1-5, with a weak D call TRBD1 (5 bases). Germline V lookup: CDR1 SGHTS, CDR2 YDEGEE. This CDR3 comprises 14 residues. V was shortened by 1 base and J by 6 bases, with 11 bases between the two germline ends. This CDR3 is CASSLLGRTQPQHF. DNA of the CDR3: TGTGCCAGCAGCTTGTTGGGGCGCACTCAGCCCCAGCATTTT.